Detailed here is one TCR beta chain. Antigen: not known. Sequenced by immunoSEQ multiplex PCR; TCRdb stores in-frame clones only, minus some. The table includes about 80,000 clones, around 85% detected once. The CDR3 totals 14 residues. With 10 bases removed from V and 5 bases from J, the gap between germline ends came to 17 bases. Per the germline V gene, CDR1 is MNHEY and CDR2 is SMNVEV (reference sequence). The record originates from a study of T cell responses to AZD1222 COVID-19 vaccine. Findings of the study overall: The sample set comprised mostly white British donors with more females, and clonal diversity was possibly underestimated. It was only after the peak T cell response that any repertoires were sampled.

The chain recombines TRBV27 with TRBJ1-4, with D maybe TRBD1 (5 bases). Sequencing used peripheral blood, obtained 28 days after the second AZD1222 dose. The clonotype comes from an adult who received the AZD1222 COVID-19 vaccine. Here the CDR3 DNA reads TGTGCCACCGGCCCCTCAGGGTACAATGAAAAACTGTTTTTT. This sequence encodes CATGPSGYNEKLFF.